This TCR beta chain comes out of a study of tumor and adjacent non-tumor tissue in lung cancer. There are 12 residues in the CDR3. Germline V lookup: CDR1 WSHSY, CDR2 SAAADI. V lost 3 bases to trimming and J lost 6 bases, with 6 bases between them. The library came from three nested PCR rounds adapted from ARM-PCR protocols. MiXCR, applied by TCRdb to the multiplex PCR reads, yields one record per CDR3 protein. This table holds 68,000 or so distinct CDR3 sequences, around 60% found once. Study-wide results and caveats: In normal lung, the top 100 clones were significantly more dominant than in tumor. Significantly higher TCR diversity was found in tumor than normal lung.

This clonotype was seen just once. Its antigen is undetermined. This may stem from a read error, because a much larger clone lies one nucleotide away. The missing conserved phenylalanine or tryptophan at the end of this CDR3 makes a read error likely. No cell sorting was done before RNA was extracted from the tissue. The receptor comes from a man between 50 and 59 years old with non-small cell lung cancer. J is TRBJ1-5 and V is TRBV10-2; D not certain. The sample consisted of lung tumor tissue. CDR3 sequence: CASSDPPQPQHS. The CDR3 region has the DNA TGCGCCAGCAGTGATCCCCCTCAGCCCCAGCATTCT.